Listed here is a single T cell receptor beta chain. This entry belongs to a study of cytomegalovirus exposure and HLA in healthy donors. From germline, CDR1 is MGHRA and CDR2 YSYEKL. The trim removed 0 bases at V and 0 bases at J, leaving 13 bases unmatched. CDR3 size: 20 residues. Sequencing used immunoSEQ multiplex PCR; TCRdb keeps in-frame clones, though not all of them. The sample holds some 150,000 clones; around nine tenths are singletons and the top ten take around 3.4%. The sample consisted of PBMCs. The clonotype comes from a woman aged 18-29 years in good health and CMV-seropositive. The chain uses TRBV4-1 and TRBJ2-3; 9 bases align to TRBD2. The DNA for the CDR3 is TGCGCCAGCAGCCAAGATTATAGTACTAGCGGGTATACTAGCACAGATACGCAGTATTTT. Its translation is CASSQDYSTSGYTSTDTQYF.